This T cell receptor beta chain came from a study of beta chain features in type 1 diabetes. Study results and caveats: The naive, central memory and Treg TCRB repertoires showed an apparent similarity that was greater among patients than among healthy donors. Whether HLA type affects TCRB rearrangement stayed undetermined in the present work.

Looked up from germline, CDR1 is SEHNR and CDR2 is FQNEAQ (reference sequence). Trimming cost V 1 base and J 3 bases, with 12 bases left between them. This CDR3 is built from 15 residues. Isolated RNA was reverse transcribed in full, so expressed TCRB transcripts were sequenced. Profiling relied on immunoSEQ multiplex PCR, and the TCRdb table lists in-frame clones only, not all of them. Here the sample spans some 410,000 clones, more than 11% being singletons. A note on this clone: Its antigen is not identified.

This TCR was recovered from a man in his thirties or forties in good health. Sequencing was carried out using naive CD4+ T cells from blood. The J gene is TRBJ2-5, the V gene TRBV7-9; D is undetermined. The CDR3 protein is CASSLGSRWEETQYF. The DNA of the CDR3 is TGTGCCAGCAGCTTAGGGAGCCGTTGGGAAGAGACCCAGTACTTC.